This T cell receptor beta chain was profiled in a study of cytomegalovirus exposure and HLA in healthy donors. About the study: The roughly 120 validation repertoires matched the approximately 700 first-cohort repertoires in platform, a later analysis reported. The study's findings and limits: Confirmation was obtained in vitro that a few CMV-associated chains are specific for CMV antigens. A classifier reportedly called cytomegalovirus status with high sensitivity and specificity.

V trimming: 1 base; J trimming: 6 bases; junction bases outside the gene matches: 2. From germline, CDR1 is LNHDA and CDR2 SQIVND (reference sequence). The CDR3 runs 14 residues. The approximately 120-subject validation cohort, separate from the approximately 640-subject first cohort, included the donors. As concerns this clone: What it recognizes is unknown.

The table came from immunoSEQ multiplex PCR; TCRdb's copy has only in-frame clones and leaves some out. Among about 160,000 clones listed, about four fifths were seen once. V and J are TRBV19 and TRBJ2-7; 11 bases fit TRBD1. The receptor was isolated from a man aged 30 to 45 in good health and CMV-seropositive. The sequenced material came from PBMCs. The CDR3 sequence: CASSIVGTGGEQYF. The DNA of the CDR3 is TGTGCCAGTAGTATAGTCGGGACAGGGGGCGAGCAGTACTTC.